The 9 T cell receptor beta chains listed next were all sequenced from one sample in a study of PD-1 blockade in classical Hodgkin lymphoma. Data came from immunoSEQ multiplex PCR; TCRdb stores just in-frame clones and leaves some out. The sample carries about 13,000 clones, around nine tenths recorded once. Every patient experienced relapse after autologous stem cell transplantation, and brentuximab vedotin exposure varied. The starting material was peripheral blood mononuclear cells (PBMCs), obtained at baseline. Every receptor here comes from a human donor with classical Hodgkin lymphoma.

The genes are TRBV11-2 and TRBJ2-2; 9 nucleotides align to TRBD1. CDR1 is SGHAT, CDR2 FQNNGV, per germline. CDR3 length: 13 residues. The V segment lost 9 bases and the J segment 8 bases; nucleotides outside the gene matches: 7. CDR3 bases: TGTGCCAGTGCCGGGACAGGGACGGGGGAGCTGTTTTTT. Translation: CASAGTGTGELFF.

For the CDR3, the DNA is TGTGCCAGCAGCTTAGGGCAGGGGGCAGGCTACGAGCAGTACTTC. As protein: CASSLGQGAGYEQYF. The rearrangement uses TRBV7-7 and TRBJ2-7; 8 bases match TRBD1. V was pared by 1 base and J by 3 bases, with 5 bases of the junction left unmatched. Germline assignment: CDR1 SSHAT and CDR2 FNYEAQ (reference sequence). The CDR3 loop spans 15 amino acids.

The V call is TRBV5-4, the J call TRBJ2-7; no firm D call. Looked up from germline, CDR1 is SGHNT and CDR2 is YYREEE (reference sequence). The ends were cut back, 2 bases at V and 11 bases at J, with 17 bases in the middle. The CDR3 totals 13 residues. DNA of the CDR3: TGTGCCAGCAGCTTTCTCCCCCAGGAACGAGAGTACTTC. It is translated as CASSFLPQEREYF.

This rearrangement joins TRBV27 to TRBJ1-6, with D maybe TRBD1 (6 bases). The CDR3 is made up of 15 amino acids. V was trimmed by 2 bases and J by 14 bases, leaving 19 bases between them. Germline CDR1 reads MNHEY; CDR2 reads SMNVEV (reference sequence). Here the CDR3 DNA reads TGTGCCAGCAGTTTAAAGGCAGGGGTTGGGCTATCCCTCCACTTT. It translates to CASSLKAGVGLSLHF.

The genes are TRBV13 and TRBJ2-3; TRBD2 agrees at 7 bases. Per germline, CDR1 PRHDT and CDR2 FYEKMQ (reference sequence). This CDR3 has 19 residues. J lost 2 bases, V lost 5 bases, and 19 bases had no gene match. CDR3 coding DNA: TGTGCCAGCAGCCCACCGCATTCGACTAGCCGGTATCTCACAGATACGCAGTATTTT. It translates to CASSPPHSTSRYLTDTQYF.

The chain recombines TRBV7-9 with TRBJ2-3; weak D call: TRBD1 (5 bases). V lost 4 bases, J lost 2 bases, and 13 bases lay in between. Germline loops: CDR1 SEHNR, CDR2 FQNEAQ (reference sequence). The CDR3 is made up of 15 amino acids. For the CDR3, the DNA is TGTGCCAGCAGCTCCCTCCAGACAGCCACAGATACGCAGTATTTT. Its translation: CASSSLQTATDTQYF.

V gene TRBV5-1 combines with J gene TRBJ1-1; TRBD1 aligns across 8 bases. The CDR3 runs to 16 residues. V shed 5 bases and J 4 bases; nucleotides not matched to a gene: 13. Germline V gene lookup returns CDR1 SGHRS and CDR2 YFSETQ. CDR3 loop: CASSFSPRQGTTEAFF. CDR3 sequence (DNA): TGCGCCAGCAGTTTTAGCCCCAGACAGGGGACCACTGAAGCTTTCTTT.

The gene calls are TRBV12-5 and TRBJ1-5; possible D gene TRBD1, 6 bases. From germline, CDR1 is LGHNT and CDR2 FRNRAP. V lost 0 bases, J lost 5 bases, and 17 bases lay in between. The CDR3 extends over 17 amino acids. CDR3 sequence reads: CASGLVSGLSGDQPQHF. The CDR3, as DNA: TGTGCTAGTGGTTTGGTAAGCGGGCTGTCAGGGGATCAGCCCCAGCATTTT.

This CDR3 reads CASSYSYPGVGFF. The CDR3 nucleotides read TGTGCCAGCAGTTACTCGTATCCGGGGGTCGGGTTCTTC. The chain uses TRBV6-6 and TRBJ2-1; possibly TRBD2 for D (6 bases). Trimming took off 0 bases at V and 15 bases at J, with 15 bases between the two ends. CDR1 and CDR2 (germline): MNHNY, SVGAGI (reference sequence). The CDR3 is 13 residues long.